This T cell receptor beta chain appears in the sequencing data of a study of CD8 T cells in Susac syndrome. Study observations and caveats: The CD4+ T cell repertoires from Susac syndrome exhibited no clonal expansion.

The diagnostic criteria were recently defined, and patients with Susac syndrome met them for definite or probable disease. A quantity of about 0.5 to 1 ug RNA underwent reverse transcription using random hexamers. TCRdb passed the immunoSEQ multiplex PCR reads through MiXCR, listing each CDR3 protein once. This table has 170,000 or so distinct CDR3 sequences, approximately 94% appearing once. This CDR3 region has 13 residues. Trimming cost V 0 bases and J 7 bases, with 10 bases left between them. Germline CDR1 reads GTSNPN; CDR2 reads SVGIG (reference sequence). Note on this clonotype: What it binds is unknown.

The chain carries TRBV30 and TRBJ1-5, with D tentatively TRBD1 (5 bases). The sequenced sample consisted of CD4+ T cells from PBMCs. The sequence came from a human donor with Susac syndrome. CDR3 region: CAWSVGASQPQHF. Here the CDR3 DNA reads TGTGCCTGGAGTGTCGGGGCATCCCAGCCCCAGCATTTT.